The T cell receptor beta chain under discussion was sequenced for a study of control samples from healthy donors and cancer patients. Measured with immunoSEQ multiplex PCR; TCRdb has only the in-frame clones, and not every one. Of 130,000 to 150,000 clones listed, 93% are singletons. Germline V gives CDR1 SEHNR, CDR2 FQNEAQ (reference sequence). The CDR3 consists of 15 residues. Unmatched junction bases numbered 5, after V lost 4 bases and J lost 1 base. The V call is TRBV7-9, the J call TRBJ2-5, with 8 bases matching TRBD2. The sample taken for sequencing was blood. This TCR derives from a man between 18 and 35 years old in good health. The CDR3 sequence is CASSSSGSLQETQYF. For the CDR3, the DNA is TGTGCCAGCAGCTCAAGCGGGAGTCTCCAAGAGACCCAGTACTTC. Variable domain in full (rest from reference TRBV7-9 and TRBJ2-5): DTGVSQNPRHKITKRGQNVTFRCDPISEHNRLYWYRQTLGQGPEFLTYFQNEAQLEKSRLLSDRFSAERPKGSFSTLEIQRTEQGDSAMYLCASSSSGSLQETQYFGPGTRLLVL.